The clone carrying this TCR beta chain was seen a handful of times. Expressed TCRB transcripts got sequenced, as all isolated RNA was reverse transcribed. Data came from immunoSEQ multiplex PCR; TCRdb stores just in-frame clones and leaves some out. The sample contains some 220,000 clones, about a tenth of which appear only once. This CDR3 contains 16 residues. J gave up 4 bases and V 7 bases, and 11 bases lay outside the gene matches. Germline CDR1 MDHEN, CDR2 SYDVKM. This specimen comes from a study of beta chain features in type 1 diabetes. The sequence came from a man between 18 and 29 years old in good health. J is TRBJ2-4 and V is TRBV28, with 9 bases lining up with TRBD2. Material for sequencing was central memory CD4+ T cells from blood. CDR3 residues: CASTGRSGRSKNIQYF. The DNA for the CDR3 is TGTGCCAGCACAGGGCGCAGCGGGAGGTCAAAAAACATTCAGTACTTC. The entire variable domain, with the rest obtained from reference TRBV28 and TRBJ2-4, is as follows: DVKVTQSSRYLVKRTGEKVFLECVQDMDHENMFWYRQDPGLGLRLIYFSYDVKMKEKGDIPEGYSVSREKKERFSLILESASTNQTSMYLCASTGRSGRSKNIQYFGAGTRLSVL.